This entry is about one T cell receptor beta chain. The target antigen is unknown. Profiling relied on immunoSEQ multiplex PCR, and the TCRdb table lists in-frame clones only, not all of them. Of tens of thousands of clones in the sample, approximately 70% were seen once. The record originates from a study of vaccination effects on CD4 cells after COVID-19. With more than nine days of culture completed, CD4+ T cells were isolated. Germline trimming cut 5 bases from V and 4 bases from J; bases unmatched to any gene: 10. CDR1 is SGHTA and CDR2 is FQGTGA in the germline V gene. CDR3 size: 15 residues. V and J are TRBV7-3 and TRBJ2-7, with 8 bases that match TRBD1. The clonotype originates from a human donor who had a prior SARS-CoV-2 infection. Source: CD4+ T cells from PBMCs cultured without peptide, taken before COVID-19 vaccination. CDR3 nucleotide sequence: TGTGCCAGCAGCGTATCCGGGACAGGAGAATACGAGCAGTACTTC. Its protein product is CASSVSGTGEYEQYF.